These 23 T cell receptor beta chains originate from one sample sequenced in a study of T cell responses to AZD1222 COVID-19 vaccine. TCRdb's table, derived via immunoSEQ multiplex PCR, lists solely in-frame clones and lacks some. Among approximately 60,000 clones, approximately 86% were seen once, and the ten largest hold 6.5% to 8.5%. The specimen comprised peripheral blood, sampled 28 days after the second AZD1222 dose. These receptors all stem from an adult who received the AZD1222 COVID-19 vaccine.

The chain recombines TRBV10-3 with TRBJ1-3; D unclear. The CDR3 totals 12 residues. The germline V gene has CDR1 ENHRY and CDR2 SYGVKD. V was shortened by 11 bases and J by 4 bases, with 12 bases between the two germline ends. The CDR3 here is CASSREGNTIYF. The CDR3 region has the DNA TGTGCCTCGTCCCGGGAGGGAAACACCATATATTTT.

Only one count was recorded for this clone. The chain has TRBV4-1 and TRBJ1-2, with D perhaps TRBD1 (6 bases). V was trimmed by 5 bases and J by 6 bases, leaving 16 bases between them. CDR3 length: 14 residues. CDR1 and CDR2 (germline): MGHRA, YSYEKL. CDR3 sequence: CASSAQRTADGYTF. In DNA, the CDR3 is TGCGCCAGCAGCGCACAGCGGACAGCGGATGGCTACACCTTC.

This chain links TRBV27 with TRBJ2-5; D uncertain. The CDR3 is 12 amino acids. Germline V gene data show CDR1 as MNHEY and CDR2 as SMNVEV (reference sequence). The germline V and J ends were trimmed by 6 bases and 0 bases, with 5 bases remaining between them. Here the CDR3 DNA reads TGTGCCAGCAGGGGTAACCAAGAGACCCAGTACTTC. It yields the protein CASRGNQETQYF.

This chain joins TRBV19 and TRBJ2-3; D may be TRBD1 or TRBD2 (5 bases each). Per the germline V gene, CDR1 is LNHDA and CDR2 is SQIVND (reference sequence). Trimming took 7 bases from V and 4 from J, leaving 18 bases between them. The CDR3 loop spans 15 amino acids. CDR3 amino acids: CASMAVAGGADTQYF. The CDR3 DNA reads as TGTGCCAGTATGGCGGTAGCTGGGGGAGCAGATACGCAGTATTTT.

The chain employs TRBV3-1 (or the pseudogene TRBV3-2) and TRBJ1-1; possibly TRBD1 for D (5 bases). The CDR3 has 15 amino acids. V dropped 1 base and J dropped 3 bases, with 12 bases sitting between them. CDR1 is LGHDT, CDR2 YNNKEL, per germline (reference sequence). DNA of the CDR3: TGTGCCAGCAGCCAAGTTGGGGGGTCAGACACTGAAGCTTTCTTT. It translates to CASSQVGGSDTEAFF.

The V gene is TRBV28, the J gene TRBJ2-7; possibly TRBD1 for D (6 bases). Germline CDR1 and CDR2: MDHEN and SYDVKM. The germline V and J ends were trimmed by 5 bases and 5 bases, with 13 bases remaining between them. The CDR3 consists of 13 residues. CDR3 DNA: TGTGCCAGCAGTGGACAGATCGACCACGAGCAGTACTTC. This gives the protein CASSGQIDHEQYF.

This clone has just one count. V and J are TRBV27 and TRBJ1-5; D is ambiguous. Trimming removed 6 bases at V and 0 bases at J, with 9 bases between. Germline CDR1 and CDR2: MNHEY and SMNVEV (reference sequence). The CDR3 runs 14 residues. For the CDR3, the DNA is TGTGCCAGCAGACCCCGAGGTAGCAATCAGCCCCAGCATTTT. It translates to CASRPRGSNQPQHF.

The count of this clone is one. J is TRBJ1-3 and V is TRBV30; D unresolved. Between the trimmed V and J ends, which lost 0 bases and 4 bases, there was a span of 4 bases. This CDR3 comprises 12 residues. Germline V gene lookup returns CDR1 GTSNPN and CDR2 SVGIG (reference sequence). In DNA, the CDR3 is TGTGCCTGGAGTGTAGAGGGAAACACCATATATTTT. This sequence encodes CAWSVEGNTIYF.

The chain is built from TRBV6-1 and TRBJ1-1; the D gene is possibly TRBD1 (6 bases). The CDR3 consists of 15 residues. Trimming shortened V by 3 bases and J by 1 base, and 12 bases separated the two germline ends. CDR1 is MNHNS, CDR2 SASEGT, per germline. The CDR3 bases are TGTGCCAGCAGTGACCAGGGGCTCCAGAACACTGAAGCTTTCTTT. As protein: CASSDQGLQNTEAFF.

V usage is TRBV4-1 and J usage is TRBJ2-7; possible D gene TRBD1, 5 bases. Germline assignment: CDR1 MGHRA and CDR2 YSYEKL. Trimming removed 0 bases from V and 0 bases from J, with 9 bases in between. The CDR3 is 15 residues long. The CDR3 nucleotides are TGCGCCAGCAGCCAAGAAGGGGTAAGCTCCTACGAGCAGTACTTC. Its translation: CASSQEGVSSYEQYF.

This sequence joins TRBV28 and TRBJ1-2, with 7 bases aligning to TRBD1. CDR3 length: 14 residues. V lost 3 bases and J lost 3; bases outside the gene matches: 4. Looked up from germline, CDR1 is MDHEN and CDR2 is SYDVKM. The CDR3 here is CASSFKGTDYGYTF. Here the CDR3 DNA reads TGTGCCAGCAGTTTTAAAGGGACAGACTATGGCTACACCTTC.

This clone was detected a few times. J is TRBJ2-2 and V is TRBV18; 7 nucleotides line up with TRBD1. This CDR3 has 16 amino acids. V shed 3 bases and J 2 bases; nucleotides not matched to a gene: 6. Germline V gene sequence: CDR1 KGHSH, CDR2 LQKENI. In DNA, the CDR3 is TGTGCCAGCTCACCTTTCGACAGGGCAAACACCGGGGAGCTGTTTTTT. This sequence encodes CASSPFDRANTGELFF.

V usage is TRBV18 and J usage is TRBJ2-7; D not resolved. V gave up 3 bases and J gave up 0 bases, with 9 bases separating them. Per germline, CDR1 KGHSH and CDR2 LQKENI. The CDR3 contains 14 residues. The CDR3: CASSPVLSSYEQYF. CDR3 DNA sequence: TGTGCCAGCTCACCGGTCCTAAGCTCCTACGAGCAGTACTTC.

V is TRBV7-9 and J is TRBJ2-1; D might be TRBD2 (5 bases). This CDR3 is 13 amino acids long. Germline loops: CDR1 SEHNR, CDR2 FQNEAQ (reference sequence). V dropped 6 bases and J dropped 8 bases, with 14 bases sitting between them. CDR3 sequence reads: CASSPRAVDEQFF. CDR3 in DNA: TGTGCCAGCAGTCCGAGGGCCGTCGATGAGCAGTTCTTC.

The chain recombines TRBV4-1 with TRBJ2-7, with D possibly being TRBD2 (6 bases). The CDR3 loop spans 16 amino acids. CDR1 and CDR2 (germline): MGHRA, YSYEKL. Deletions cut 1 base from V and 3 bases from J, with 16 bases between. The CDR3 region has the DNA TGCGCCAGCAGCCAAGGATGGCGGGACGGAATCTACGAGCAGTACTTC. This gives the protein CASSQGWRDGIYEQYF.

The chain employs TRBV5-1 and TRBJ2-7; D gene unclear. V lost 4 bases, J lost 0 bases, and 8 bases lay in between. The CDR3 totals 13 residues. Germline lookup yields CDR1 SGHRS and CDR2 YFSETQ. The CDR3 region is CASSHPSSYEQYF. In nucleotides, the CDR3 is TGCGCCAGCAGCCACCCAAGCTCCTACGAGCAGTACTTC.

The CDR3 region has the DNA TGTGCCAGCAGTCCCCTTGGGTGGAGGACTGAAGCTTTCTTT. It specifies CASSPLGWRTEAFF. The rearrangement links TRBV27 to TRBJ1-1; D call uncertain. This CDR3 region has 14 residues. Trimming removed 5 bases from V and 5 bases from J, with 15 bases in between. The germline CDR1 and CDR2 sequences are MNHEY and SMNVEV (reference sequence).

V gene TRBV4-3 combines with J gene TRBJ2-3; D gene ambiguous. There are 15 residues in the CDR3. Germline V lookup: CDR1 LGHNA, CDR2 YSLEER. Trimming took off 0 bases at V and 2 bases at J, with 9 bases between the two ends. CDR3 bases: TGCGCCAGCAGCCAAGATTCAAGCTACACAGATACGCAGTATTTT. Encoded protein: CASSQDSSYTDTQYF.

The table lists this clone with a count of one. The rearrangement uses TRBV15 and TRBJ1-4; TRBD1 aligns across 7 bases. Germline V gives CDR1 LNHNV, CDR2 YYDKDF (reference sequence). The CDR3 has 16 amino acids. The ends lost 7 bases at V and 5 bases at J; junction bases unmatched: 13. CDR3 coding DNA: TGTGCCACCACGACTTATACCGTAGGGGGCAATGAAAAACTGTTTTTT. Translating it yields CATTTYTVGGNEKLFF.

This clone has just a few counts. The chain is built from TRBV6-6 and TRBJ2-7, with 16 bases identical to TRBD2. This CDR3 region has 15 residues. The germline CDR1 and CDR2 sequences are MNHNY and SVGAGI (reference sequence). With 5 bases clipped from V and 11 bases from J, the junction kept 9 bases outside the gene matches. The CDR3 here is CASSHGTSGRVYKYF. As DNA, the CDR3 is TGTGCCAGCAGTCACGGGACTAGCGGGAGGGTGTATAAGTACTTC.

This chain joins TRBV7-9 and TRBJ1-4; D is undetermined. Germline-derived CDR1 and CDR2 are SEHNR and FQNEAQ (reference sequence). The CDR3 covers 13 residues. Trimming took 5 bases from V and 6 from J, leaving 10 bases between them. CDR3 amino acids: CASSPYTHEKLFF. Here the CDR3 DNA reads TGTGCCAGCAGCCCATACACCCATGAAAAACTGTTTTTT.

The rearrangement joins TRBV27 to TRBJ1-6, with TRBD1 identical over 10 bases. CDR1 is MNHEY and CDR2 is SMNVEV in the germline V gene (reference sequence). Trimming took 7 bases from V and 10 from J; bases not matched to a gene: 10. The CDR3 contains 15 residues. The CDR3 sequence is CASTSSGQGGSPLHF. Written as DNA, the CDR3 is TGTGCCAGCACCTCGTCCGGACAGGGGGGATCACCCCTCCACTTT.

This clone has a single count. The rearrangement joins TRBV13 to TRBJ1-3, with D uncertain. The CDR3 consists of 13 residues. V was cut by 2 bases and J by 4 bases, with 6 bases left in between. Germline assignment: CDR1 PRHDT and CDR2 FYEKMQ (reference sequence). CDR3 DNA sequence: TGTGCCAGCAGCTTAAGGCGAGGAAACACCATATATTTT. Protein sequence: CASSLRRGNTIYF.